Listed below are T cell receptor beta chains from one sample, sequenced in a study of T cells in Graves' hyperthyroidism and ophthalmopathy. One entry per CDR3 protein results from TCRdb running MiXCR on the multiplex PCR reads. The sample contains 400,000 to 500,000 distinct CDR3 sequences, under 15% of which appear only once. Sequenced material: blood. The receptors shown here come from a woman aged 18-29 years with Graves' hyperthyroidism. Both conserved end residues are trimmed from each CDR3. D genes are given only for firm matches.

len | j_gene | d_gene | v_gene | CDR3aa
14 | TRBJ2-2 | TRBD1 | TRBV27 | ASSPTGTGLAGELF
12 | TRBJ2-2 | TRBD1 | TRBV20-1 | SASDRGNTGELF
14 | TRBJ2-1 | TRBD2 | TRBV20-1 | SAPSGTSGSLGEQF
11 | TRBJ2-5 | TRBD2 | TRBV18 | ASSAGVVETQY
15 | TRBJ2-5 | NA | TRBV4-2 | ASSQGGAAGFWETQY
16 | TRBJ2-2 | NA | TRBV7-3 | ASSLKALGPSGTGELF
10 | TRBJ1-2 | NA | TRBV30 | AWTAGVDGYT
13 | TRBJ2-3 | NA | TRBV4-2 | ASSQRLLGSGTQY
11 | TRBJ2-7 | NA | TRBV7-9 | ASSSDPTYEQY
15 | TRBJ1-1 | NA | TRBV3-1 | ASSQRARGKSYTEAF
13 | TRBJ1-1 | TRBD1 | TRBV6-1 | ASSRRQGLNTEAF
14 | TRBJ2-3 | NA | TRBV5-1 | ASSSNSGLATDTQY
10 | TRBJ1-1 | NA | TRBV30 | AWSAMNTEAF
13 | TRBJ1-1 | NA | TRBV19 | ASDPNRDLPQHAF
14 | TRBJ1-4 | NA | TRBV18 | ASSLSGGRRIEKLF
12 | TRBJ2-3 | NA | TRBV11-2 | ASSLRPSTDTQY
12 | TRBJ2-1 | TRBD1 | TRBV2 | ANYRGRGDNEQF
14 | TRBJ2-7 | TRBD2 | TRBV30 | AWSVRGGRESYEQY
13 | TRBJ1-2 | TRBD1 | TRBV7-9 | ASSLGDRKDYGYT
12 | TRBJ2-1 | NA | TRBV12-3/TRBV12-4 | ASSLNEAKGEQF
11 | TRBJ2-7 | NA | TRBV4-1 | ASSQDRSYEQY
12 | TRBJ1-5 | TRBD1 | TRBV6-1 | ASIDRERNQPQH
11 | TRBJ1-4 | NA | TRBV29-1 | SVDWTASGKLF
13 | TRBJ1-1 | NA | TRBV9 | ASAPTELMNTEAF
12 | TRBJ1-1 | TRBD1 | TRBV4-2 | ASSQGDSHTEAF
11 | TRBJ2-2 | NA | TRBV12-3/TRBV12-4 | ASSEQGSGELF
15 | TRBJ2-7 | TRBD1 | TRBV6-1 | ASSPATGTKKGYEQY
12 | TRBJ1-1 | NA | TRBV27 | ASSSITQNTEAF
14 | TRBJ2-3 | NA | TRBV24-1 | ATSQTRGAGQDTQY
12 | TRBJ2-5 | NA | TRBV9 | ASSVDTAQETQY
12 | TRBJ1-2 | TRBD1 | TRBV5-1 | ASSGRDRDYGYT
13 | TRBJ2-3 | NA | TRBV2 | ASSPRASRTDTQY
11 | TRBJ1-6 | NA | TRBV30 | AWTSSYNLPLH
19 | TRBJ2-2 | TRBD1 | TRBV27 | ASSQDTDRQGAGMDTGELF
17 | TRBJ1-6 | NA | TRBV6-1 | ASSERQAALSSYNSPLH
13 | TRBJ2-1 | TRBD2 | TRBV7-3 | ASSRAGGTNNEQF
12 | TRBJ2-1 | TRBD2 | TRBV20-1 | SARGGLGYNEQF
13 | TRBJ2-2 | NA | TRBV6-1 | ASSESTANTGELF
14 | TRBJ2-4 | NA | TRBV12-3/TRBV12-4 | AGSLAAWGAKNIQY
10 | TRBJ1-4 | NA | TRBV18 | ASSPVGEKLF
11 | TRBJ1-2 | TRBD1 | TRBV6-5 | ASSYGDRAGYT
11 | TRBJ2-2 | NA | TRBV5-1 | ASSLERDGELF
13 | TRBJ2-1 | TRBD2 | TRBV7-9 | ASSLNGGLANEQF
11 | TRBJ2-2 | NA | TRBV19 | ASRMIGAGGPF
15 | TRBJ1-4 | TRBD1 | TRBV4-1 | ASSLDGVGQGIEKLF
12 | TRBJ2-5 | TRBD1 | TRBV19 | ASSIGQGRETQY
14 | TRBJ1-3 | TRBD1 | TRBV27 | ASKKAGGQSGNTIY
14 | TRBJ1-4 | NA | TRBV12-3/TRBV12-4 | ASSLGPKDPHEKLF
13 | TRBJ2-3 | TRBD2 | TRBV3-1 | ASSQKAGETDTQY
13 | TRBJ2-3 | TRBD2 | TRBV12-3/TRBV12-4 | ASRLSGRSTDTQY
14 | TRBJ1-4 | NA | TRBV18 | ASSLAPGRLNEKLF
15 | TRBJ2-1 | NA | TRBV7-3 | ASSARDGLRNYNEQF
9 | TRBJ2-7 | NA | TRBV30 | AWSVQYEQY
11 | TRBJ2-1 | TRBD2 | TRBV9 | ASSGTSDNEQF
14 | TRBJ2-1 | TRBD2 | TRBV9 | ASSVEASGSYNEQF
14 | TRBJ1-3 | NA | TRBV12-3/TRBV12-4 | ASSSDGANSGNTIY
14 | TRBJ2-2 | TRBD2 | TRBV19 | ASWDFSGANTGELF
13 | TRBJ1-2 | NA | TRBV9 | ASSVERGTSYGYT
13 | TRBJ2-1 | NA | TRBV24-1 | ATSDLQGFYNEQF